A single sample is the source of the 9 T cell receptor beta chains below, sequenced in a study of blood T cell repertoires in COVID-19. Some clones are missing from TCRdb's copy, which holds only in-frame ones; the method was immunoSEQ multiplex PCR. The table shows under 300,000 clones, with less than 90% occurring only once. Sequencing was done on a sample of peripheral blood. These receptors were collected from a man between 60 and 75 years old who had recovered from COVID-19.

The chain employs TRBV7-8 and TRBJ2-3; 12 bases map to TRBD2. Germline V lookup: CDR1 SGHVS, CDR2 FQNEAQ. V lost 4 bases and J lost 2; bases outside the gene matches: 7. The CDR3 extends over 17 amino acids. In DNA, the CDR3 is TGTGCCAGCAGCTGGAGCCTAGCGGGGGGGATCACAGATACGCAGTATTTT. Translating gives CASSWSLAGGITDTQYF.

The rearrangement links TRBV30 to TRBJ2-3; D gene ambiguous. Germline CDR1 GTSNPN, CDR2 SVGIG (reference sequence). V dropped 0 bases and J dropped 4 bases, with 5 bases sitting between them. The CDR3 runs 12 residues. Here the CDR3 reads CAWSVSPDTQYF. The CDR3 DNA sequence: TGTGCCTGGAGTGTTAGCCCAGATACGCAGTATTTT.

The chain recombines TRBV14 with TRBJ2-1; TRBD2 aligns across 9 bases. CDR1 and CDR2 (germline): SGHDN, FVKESK. The CDR3 contains 17 residues. Losses at the gene ends were 0 bases for V and 4 bases for J; bases not matched to a gene: 7. As DNA, the CDR3 is TGTGCCAGCAGCCAAGATGGAGTAGCGGGAGCATACAATGAGCAGTTCTTC. Residues: CASSQDGVAGAYNEQFF.

The rearrangement links TRBV27 to TRBJ1-1, with TRBD1 as a possible D gene (5 bases). CDR1 and CDR2 (germline): MNHEY, SMNVEV (reference sequence). The CDR3 has 12 residues. V lost 9 bases, J lost 1 base, and 9 bases lay in between. The CDR3 loop is CASIGQNTEAFF. The CDR3 DNA sequence: TGTGCCAGTATAGGACAGAACACTGAAGCTTTCTTT.

The chain uses TRBV28 and TRBJ2-1; TRBD2 is a possible D gene (6 bases). V shed 5 bases and J shed 1 base, with 9 bases lying between them. The CDR3 totals 14 residues. The germline gives CDR1 MDHEN, CDR2 SYDVKM. DNA for the CDR3: TGTGCCAGCAGTGGAAGCGGGTCCTACAATGAGCAGTTCTTC. Protein product: CASSGSGSYNEQFF.

This chain connects TRBV5-1 to TRBJ2-7; 10 bases agree with TRBD2. Germline V gene sequence: CDR1 SGHRS, CDR2 YFSETQ. The CDR3 spans 14 residues. V trimming: 4 bases; J trimming: 12 bases; junction bases outside the gene matches: 13. CDR3 nucleotide sequence: TGCGCCAGCAGCGCTGGGAGCCTAGCGGGAGACGTGTACTTC. It encodes CASSAGSLAGDVYF.

The V gene is TRBV28, the J gene TRBJ2-3, with no clear D. V was cut by 2 bases and J by 4 bases, with 7 bases left in between. Germline V gene sequence: CDR1 MDHEN, CDR2 SYDVKM. The CDR3 extends over 13 amino acids. CDR3 DNA sequence: TGTGCCAGCAGTTTACCCCCAGCAGATACGCAGTATTTT. Translated, it gives CASSLPPADTQYF.

The V call is TRBV7-3, the J call TRBJ2-7; D is perhaps TRBD1 (5 bases). The germline V gene encodes CDR1 SGHTA and CDR2 FQGTGA. CDR3 length equals 14 residues. The V and J ends lost 6 bases and 0 bases respectively, with 12 bases between them. CDR3 region: CASREYRNSYEQYF. In nucleotides, the CDR3 is TGTGCCAGCAGGGAATACAGGAACTCCTACGAGCAGTACTTC.

This clone was observed a single time. This chain joins TRBV5-6 and TRBJ2-5, with 9 bases matching TRBD1. V was pared by 6 bases and J by 2 bases, with 8 bases of the junction left unmatched. The CDR3 totals 15 residues. From germline, CDR1 is SGHDT and CDR2 YYEEEE. The CDR3 region is CASIPTGQGQETQYF. CDR3 coding DNA: TGTGCCAGCATCCCGACGGGACAGGGACAAGAGACCCAGTACTTC.